The T cell receptor (beta chain) under discussion was sequenced for a study of pediatric ulcerative colitis. Study-wide results and caveats: Ulcerative colitis patients shared more blood-rectal clones than controls.

Repertoires were generated with immunoSEQ multiplex PCR, while TCRdb's copy carries only in-frame clones and drops some. The table lists about 36,000 clones, 83% of them singletons. As for this clone: Its cognate antigen is unknown.

Trimming stripped 8 bases from V and 5 bases from J, with 22 bases between. This CDR3 contains 16 residues. CDR1 and CDR2 from the germline V gene are MNHNY and SVGAGI (reference sequence). V gene TRBV6-6 combines with J gene TRBJ1-5; D is undetermined. This receptor was identified in a girl aged 5 to 17 with moderate ulcerative colitis. Sequenced material: blood. CDR3 nucleotides: TGTGCCAGCCCCCAATCGCCACGGGGAATTGATCAGCCCCAGCATTTT. Protein product: CASPQSPRGIDQPQHF.